The TCR beta chain under discussion was sequenced for a study of OX40 agonist ivuxolimab in advanced cancers. As for the study in general: All patients had ivuxolimab intravenously every 2 weeks at 0.01 to 10 mg/kg.

General study findings and limits: Expanded peripheral T-cell antigen specificity went undetermined. At doses 0.1 to 3.0 mg/kg, CD4+ and CD8+ clones expanded. Certain nonresponders additionally had low normalized T-cell clonal expansion.

The CDR3 has 12 amino acids. The germline V gene encodes CDR1 MNHEY and CDR2 SMNVEV (reference sequence). V lost 4 bases, J lost 2 bases, and 3 bases lay in between. To note about this clone: What it binds is not known. The identical CDR3 is also encoded by other nucleotide sequences in the sample.

Profiling relied on immunoSEQ multiplex PCR, and the TCRdb table lists in-frame clones only, not all of them. The profile shows about 60,000 clones, 80% to 90% of them singletons. Sequencing was performed on CD4+ or CD8+ T cells sorted from blood, taken in a trial of the OX40 agonist ivuxolimab. This TCR was sampled from an adult with an advanced solid tumor such as melanoma, head and neck, liver or kidney cancer. The chain links TRBV27 to TRBJ1-5; the D is unclear. Here the CDR3 reads CASSSGNQPQHF. CDR3 bases: TGTGCCAGCAGTTCTGGCAATCAGCCCCAGCATTTT.